The 13 T cell receptor beta chains listed next were all sequenced from one sample in a study of cytomegalovirus exposure and HLA in healthy donors (dated by TCRdb to about 2017). The library relied on the immunoSEQ multiplex PCR assay. For the multiplex PCR, a mixture combining 60 forward primers for TCR Vbeta segments and 13 reverse primers for TCR Jbeta segments was used. TCRdb mirrors the immuneACCESS table, restricted to in-frame sequences. Some clones are absent from its copies; in checked studies, under half trace to an unresolved V gene, and the reason for the others is unknown. Counted in this sample were about 160,000 clones; 70% to 90% of them appeared once. Clones ranked in the top ten supply approximately 2% of the sample. Input material: PBMCs. These receptors all stem from a woman aged 18-29 years in good health and CMV-seronegative.

V usage is TRBV18 and J usage is TRBJ1-1; 8 bases agree with TRBD1. The length of the CDR3 is 14 residues. Germline V CDR1 and CDR2: KGHSH, LQKENI. The trim removed 5 bases at V and 11 bases at J, leaving 13 bases unmatched. CDR3 sequence: CASSYSDRVSWAFF. The CDR3 bases are TGTGCCAGCTCATACTCGGACAGGGTGAGCTGGGCTTTCTTT.

The chain recombines TRBV19 with TRBJ1-5; TRBD1 is a possible D gene (5 bases). V shed 4 bases and J shed 0 bases, with 10 bases lying between them. In germline, CDR1 is LNHDA, CDR2 SQIVND (reference sequence). The CDR3 is 15 residues long. CDR3 in amino acids: CASSTRDVSNQPQHF. The CDR3 nucleotides read TGTGCCAGTAGTACCAGGGATGTTAGCAATCAGCCCCAGCATTTT.

The rearrangement links TRBV5-5 to TRBJ1-5, with TRBD1 matching over 9 bases. With 3 bases clipped from V and 5 bases from J, the junction kept 6 bases outside the gene matches. The V gene's germline CDR1 is SGHKS and CDR2 YYEKEE (reference sequence). The CDR3 covers 15 residues. The CDR3 sequence: CASSSGTGTDQPQHF. CDR3 bases: TGTGCCAGCAGCTCCGGGACAGGGACCGATCAGCCCCAGCATTTT. Full variable domain (missing parts from reference TRBV5-5 and TRBJ1-5): DAGVTQSPTHLIKTRGQQVTLRCSPISGHKSVSWYQQVLGQGPQFIFQYYEKEERGRGNFPDRFSARQFPNYSSELNVNALLLGDSALYLCASSSGTGTDQPQHFGDGTRLSIL.

CDR3 in amino acids: CASSYRTGQGYTF. Written as DNA, the CDR3 is TGTGCCAGCAGTTACAGGACAGGGCAAGGCTACACCTTC. The chain has TRBV6-5 and TRBJ1-2; 8 nucleotides agree with TRBD1. The junction had 4 bases not matched to a gene; V was cut back by 2 bases and J by 8 bases. The CDR3 extends over 13 amino acids. Germline CDR1 MNHEY, CDR2 SVGAGI.

For this clone: Sequence at one end of the junction differs from germline and may be a read error. The chain recombines TRBV19 with TRBJ1-2; no clear D gene. The CDR3 runs 11 residues. Germline V gene data show CDR1 as LNHDA and CDR2 as SQIVND (reference sequence). CDR3 bases: TGTGCCAGTAAGGAGAACTATGACTACACCTTC. Amino acid sequence: CASKENYDYTF.

The V gene is TRBV18, the J gene TRBJ1-4; D might be TRBD1 (6 bases). The CDR3 covers 15 residues. CDR1 is KGHSH, CDR2 LQKENI, per germline. Trimming stripped 3 bases from V and 6 bases from J, with 14 bases between. The CDR3 region is CASSPRQEHDEKLFF. CDR3 nucleotides: TGTGCCAGCTCACCGCGACAGGAGCACGATGAAAAACTGTTTTTT.

V and J are TRBV18 and TRBJ1-2; perhaps TRBD1 as D (5 bases). V was shortened by 3 bases and J by 10 bases, with 18 bases between the two germline ends. Per germline, CDR1 KGHSH and CDR2 LQKENI. This CDR3 is built from 14 residues. The CDR3 DNA follows: TGTGCCAGCTCACCCGGGAGGACGGTGGGGGACTACACCTTC. It yields the protein CASSPGRTVGDYTF.

The rearrangement links TRBV5-6 to TRBJ2-7; TRBD2 matches 9 bases. V was clipped by 2 bases and J by 6 bases; unmatched bases: 12. The CDR3 runs to 16 residues. Germline CDR1 reads SGHDT; CDR2 reads YYEEEE. This chain's CDR3 is CASSFGASGAGGEQYF. The DNA for the CDR3 is TGTGCCAGCAGCTTCGGGGCTAGCGGGGCCGGGGGCGAGCAGTACTTC.

The CDR3 reads CASSFDAVRQETQYF. In DNA, the CDR3 is TGTGCCAGCAGCTTTGATGCGGTCCGGCAAGAGACCCAGTACTTC. The chain recombines TRBV7-9 with TRBJ2-5; D is undetermined. V lost 3 bases and J 2 bases, leaving 13 bases between the germline ends. CDR1 and CDR2 from the germline V gene are SEHNR and FQNEAQ (reference sequence). The CDR3 loop spans 15 amino acids.

The sample holds one count of this clone. This chain joins TRBV5-1 and TRBJ1-6; a possible D gene is TRBD1 (6 bases). Trimming stripped 4 bases from V and 7 bases from J, with 15 bases between. Looked up from germline, CDR1 is SGHRS and CDR2 is YFSETQ. The CDR3 covers 15 residues. CDR3 sequence (DNA): TGCGCCAGCAGCCAACGTGAAGGGGGAAATTCACCCCTCCACTTT. Residues: CASSQREGGNSPLHF. The full variable domain, rest sourced from reference TRBV5-1 and TRBJ1-6, is KAGVTQTPRYLIKTRGQQVTLSCSPISGHRSVSWYQQTPGQGLQFLFEYFSETQRNKGNFPGRFSGRQFSNSRSEMNVSTLELGDSALYLCASSQREGGNSPLHFGNGTRLTVT.

This clone has just a few counts. This chain joins TRBV19 and TRBJ1-2, with TRBD1 matching 10 bases. The junction had 7 bases not matched to a gene; V was cut back by 5 bases and J by 4 bases. CDR1 and CDR2 (germline): LNHDA, SQIVND (reference sequence). The CDR3 length is 15 residues. The CDR3 loop is CASSLSTGGRYGYTF. The CDR3 DNA is TGTGCCAGTAGTCTCTCGACAGGGGGCCGCTATGGCTACACCTTC. Full variable domain (outside the CDR3, taken from reference TRBV19 and TRBJ1-2): DGGITQSPKYLFRKEGQNVTLSCEQNLNHDAMYWYRQDPGQGLRLIYYSQIVNDFQKGDIAEGYSVSREKKESFPLTVTSAQKNPTAFYLCASSLSTGGRYGYTFGSGTRLTVV.

The count of this clone is one. The chain has TRBV7-2 and TRBJ1-6; D perhaps matches TRBD1 (6 bases). The germline V gene has CDR1 SGHTA and CDR2 FQGNSA. The germline V and J ends were trimmed by 4 bases and 3 bases, with 13 bases remaining between them. The CDR3 spans 16 residues. CDR3 sequence (DNA): TGTGCCAGCAGCTGGGACACCGGCGACTATAATTCACCCCTCCACTTT. It translates to CASSWDTGDYNSPLHF. The whole variable domain, remainder taken from reference TRBV7-2 and TRBJ1-6, is GAGVSQSPSNKVTEKGKDVELRCDPISGHTALYWYRQSLGQGLEFLIYFQGNSAPDKSGLPSDRFSAERTGGSVSTLTIQRTQQEDSAVYLCASSWDTGDYNSPLHFGNGTRLTVT.

The V and J genes are TRBV13 and TRBJ2-3; 11 nucleotides match TRBD2. CDR3 length: 17 residues. Germline assignment: CDR1 PRHDT and CDR2 FYEKMQ (reference sequence). With 5 bases clipped from V and 4 bases from J, the junction kept 11 bases outside the gene matches. CDR3 sequence reads: CASSATAHSGRADTQYF. In DNA, the CDR3 is TGTGCCAGCAGCGCCACTGCTCATAGCGGGAGGGCAGATACGCAGTATTTT. The variable domain in full, with the rest retrieved from reference TRBV13 and TRBJ2-3, is AAGVIQSPRHLIKEKRETATLKCYPIPRHDTVYWYQQGPGQDPQFLISFYEKMQSDKGSIPDRFSAQQFSDYHSELNMSSLELGDSALYFCASSATAHSGRADTQYFGPGTRLTVL.